The clone carrying this T cell receptor (beta chain) was counted only a few times. The sample originates from a study of blood T cell repertoires in COVID-19. On the study more broadly: Collection of acute and convalescent COVID-19 samples took place in the United States, Italy and Spain. In each case, the material was cDNA or gDNA derived from T cells, B-cell-depleted T cells, or PBMCs.

Germline CDR1 LNHNV, CDR2 YYDKDF (reference sequence). This CDR3 contains 13 residues. V was pared by 3 bases and J by 9 bases, with 12 bases between. As processed by the authors: Reference gene primer amplification in the assay estimated nucleated cell counts. Some clones are missing from TCRdb's copy, which holds only in-frame ones; the method was immunoSEQ multiplex PCR. From that table come the V and J calls and clone size; the DNA was used to work out D and trimming. The table includes about 240,000 clones, about 80% detected once. The sequenced sample consisted of peripheral blood. The chain carries TRBV15 and TRBJ1-5; no clear D gene. This sequence was found in a man aged 25-40 years who had recovered from COVID-19. This CDR3 is CATSSVPGWPQHF. The CDR3 DNA follows: TGTGCCACCAGCAGTGTCCCCGGGTGGCCCCAGCATTTT.